These 15 T cell receptor beta chains were all obtained from the same sample, sequenced in a study of cytomegalovirus exposure and HLA in healthy donors. PCR used 60 Vbeta primers and 13 Jbeta primers. The method was immunoSEQ multiplex PCR; TCRdb's version includes in-frame clones alone and lacks a portion of them. The table has about 160,000 clones, roughly 79% seen once. The material sequenced was PBMCs. These receptor sequences come from a woman between 45 and 65 years old in good health and CMV-seronegative.

The chain carries TRBV5-4 and TRBJ1-2, with a weak D call TRBD1 (6 bases). The CDR3 spans 14 residues. Per germline, CDR1 SGHNT and CDR2 YYREEE (reference sequence). Trimming stripped 0 bases from V and 7 bases from J, with 13 bases between. This chain's CDR3 is CASSLALDSPGYTF. The CDR3 DNA sequence: TGTGCCAGCAGCTTGGCCCTGGACAGTCCTGGCTACACCTTC.

CDR3 region: CASSILDRGRFTEAFF. The DNA of the CDR3 is TGTGCCAGCAGCATCCTGGACAGGGGGCGGTTCACTGAAGCTTTCTTT. V and J are TRBV5-6 and TRBJ1-1, with 11 bases identical to TRBD1. The trim removed 4 bases at V and 4 bases at J, leaving 9 bases unmatched. Germline lookup yields CDR1 SGHDT and CDR2 YYEEEE. CDR3 length: 16 amino acids.

The gene calls are TRBV12-5 and TRBJ1-2; possible D gene TRBD1, 5 bases. Germline V gene data show CDR1 as LGHNT and CDR2 as FRNRAP. The V gene lost 0 bases and the J gene lost 3 bases, with 11 bases spanning the gap. The length of the CDR3 is 15 residues. In DNA form, the CDR3 reads TGTGCTAGTGGTTTGGTACTGGGCAGGGACTATGGCTACACCTTC. Amino acids: CASGLVLGRDYGYTF.

V and J are TRBV4-2 and TRBJ1-4, with D tentatively TRBD1 (5 bases). The CDR3 consists of 16 residues. Germline-derived CDR1 and CDR2 are LGHNA and YNFKEQ. V lost 1 base and J 4 bases, leaving 13 bases between the germline ends. The CDR3 DNA sequence: TGTGCCAGCAGCCAAGCCCCCGGGACTGGTAATGAAAAACTGTTTTTT. It yields the protein CASSQAPGTGNEKLFF.

This clone was counted only a few times. J is TRBJ1-1 and V is TRBV30, with D uncertain. Trimming took off 2 bases at V and 11 bases at J, with 9 bases between the two ends. Germline assignment: CDR1 GTSNPN and CDR2 SVGIG (reference sequence). The CDR3 runs 10 residues. The CDR3 bases are TGTGCCTGGAGTTTAACTCACGCTTTCTTT. It translates to CAWSLTHAFF.

The V gene is TRBV11-2, the J gene TRBJ2-1; D is uncertain. The CDR3 totals 12 residues. Germline V gene lookup returns CDR1 SGHAT and CDR2 FQNNGV. V was clipped by 5 bases and J by 4 bases, with 6 bases between them. The CDR3 coding sequence is TGTGCCAGCAGCCCTCAGTACAATGAGCAGTTCTTC. Residues: CASSPQYNEQFF.

This clone was seen repeatedly, ten times or more. This sequence joins TRBV11-1 and TRBJ2-1, with TRBD1 as a possible D gene (6 bases). Germline V CDR1 and CDR2: SGHAT, FQDESV (reference sequence). The CDR3 spans 18 residues. V was pared by 5 bases and J by 2 bases, with 22 bases between. Here the CDR3 reads CASSHPVLGARPYNEQFF. The CDR3 region has the DNA TGTGCCAGCAGCCACCCTGTGTTGGGGGCCCGTCCCTACAATGAGCAGTTCTTC.

The chain uses TRBV19 and TRBJ2-3; TRBD2 is a possible D gene (5 bases). Germline V gene lookup returns CDR1 LNHDA and CDR2 SQIVND (reference sequence). The CDR3 is 14 amino acids. Trimming removed 4 bases from V and 2 bases from J, with 10 bases in between. CDR3 DNA sequence: TGTGCCAGTAGTAGACTAATCACCACAGATACGCAGTATTTT. The encoded protein is CASSRLITTDTQYF.

V gene TRBV28 combines with J gene TRBJ2-3; the D gene is possibly TRBD2 (6 bases). This CDR3 comprises 13 residues. V lost 5 bases to trimming and J lost 8 bases, with 14 bases between them. CDR1 and CDR2 (germline): MDHEN, SYDVKM. CDR3 bases: TGTGCCAGCAGTAGTGGGACTTCGGCTACGCAGTATTTT. Translation: CASSSGTSATQYF. The full variable domain, completed using reference TRBV28 and TRBJ2-3, is DVKVTQSSRYLVKRTGEKVFLECVQDMDHENMFWYRQDPGLGLRLIYFSYDVKMKEKGDIPEGYSVSREKKERFSLILESASTNQTSMYLCASSSGTSATQYFGPGTRLTVL.

The J gene is TRBJ2-1, the V gene TRBV14; no definite D call. V lost 0 bases to trimming and J lost 7 bases, with 13 bases between them. The CDR3 is 15 residues long. Germline V gives CDR1 SGHDN, CDR2 FVKESK. The CDR3 here is CASSQDIGVTNEQFF. The CDR3 DNA reads TGTGCCAGCAGCCAAGATATCGGAGTTACAAATGAGCAGTTCTTC.

This clone is a singleton in its sample. The V call is TRBV5-1, the J call TRBJ2-7, with 10 bases fitting TRBD2. Germline V lookup: CDR1 SGHRS, CDR2 YFSETQ. V trimming: 5 bases; J trimming: 4 bases; junction bases outside the gene matches: 6. CDR3 length equals 14 residues. The CDR3 nucleotides are TGCGCCAGCAGAGGGAGCGGGGGGGAGTACGAGCAGTACTTC. It specifies CASRGSGGEYEQYF.

The DNA of the CDR3 is TGTGCCAGCAGCTTAGATGGGCTACCTAGGGGCACCATATATTTT. As protein: CASSLDGLPRGTIYF. This chain links TRBV7-2 with TRBJ1-3, with a possible D match to TRBD1 (5 bases). CDR3 length: 15 residues. Germline CDR1 SGHTA, CDR2 FQGNSA. With 1 base removed from V and 9 bases from J, the gap between germline ends came to 16 bases.

V is TRBV6-5 and J is TRBJ1-1; D is unresolved. In germline, CDR1 is MNHEY, CDR2 SVGAGI. This CDR3 contains 12 residues. V lost 4 bases and J 9 bases, leaving 12 bases between the germline ends. This CDR3 reads CASSLREGKAFF. Written as DNA, the CDR3 is TGTGCCAGCAGTTTGAGGGAGGGTAAAGCTTTCTTT.

This clone was found once. The chain uses TRBV6-1 and TRBJ1-1, with 7 bases lining up with TRBD1. This CDR3 contains 14 residues. Trimming at V came to 6 bases and at J to 6 bases, leaving 10 bases not matched to a gene. CDR1 and CDR2 (germline): MNHNS, SASEGT. In DNA form, the CDR3 reads TGTGCCAGCAGCGCTTATTCGACAGGGTCTGAAGCTTTCTTT. This translates into CASSAYSTGSEAFF.

The CDR3 here is CASSGTGGLSETQYF. CDR3 in DNA: TGCGCCAGCTCCGGGACAGGGGGCCTGTCAGAGACCCAGTACTTC. The V call is TRBV5-1, the J call TRBJ2-5; TRBD1 matches at 12 bases. V lost 7 bases, J lost 4 bases, and 8 bases stayed unmatched. This CDR3 comprises 15 residues. In germline, CDR1 is SGHRS, CDR2 YFSETQ.